This T cell receptor beta chain was observed in a study of T cells expressing NK-cell markers. The wider study: Seropositivity for HCMV was found in seven of the eight sequenced donors, with one seronegative.

TCRdb re-called the 5' RACE reads and gives one entry per CDR3 protein, without DNA. This sample's clone table lists 550,000 or so distinct CDR3 sequences. Study conclusions and caveats: Top CD8+ clonotypes included the dominant CD3+CD56+NKG2C+ clonotypes in a handful of donors.

Comment on this clonotype: Its target is not known.

Per the germline V gene, CDR1 is DFQATT and CDR2 is SNEGSKA (reference sequence). There are 15 residues in the CDR3. Specimen: blood T cells: a sorted CD56 or NKG2C T cell subset, CD4+ or CD8+ T cells, or bulk PBMC T cells (not recorded which). This chain uses TRBV20-1 with TRBJ1-1; TCRdb picks TRBD1, but there is no DNA to check that call. The receptor comes from a young man in good health. The CDR3 is CSARKTGGRNTEAFF.